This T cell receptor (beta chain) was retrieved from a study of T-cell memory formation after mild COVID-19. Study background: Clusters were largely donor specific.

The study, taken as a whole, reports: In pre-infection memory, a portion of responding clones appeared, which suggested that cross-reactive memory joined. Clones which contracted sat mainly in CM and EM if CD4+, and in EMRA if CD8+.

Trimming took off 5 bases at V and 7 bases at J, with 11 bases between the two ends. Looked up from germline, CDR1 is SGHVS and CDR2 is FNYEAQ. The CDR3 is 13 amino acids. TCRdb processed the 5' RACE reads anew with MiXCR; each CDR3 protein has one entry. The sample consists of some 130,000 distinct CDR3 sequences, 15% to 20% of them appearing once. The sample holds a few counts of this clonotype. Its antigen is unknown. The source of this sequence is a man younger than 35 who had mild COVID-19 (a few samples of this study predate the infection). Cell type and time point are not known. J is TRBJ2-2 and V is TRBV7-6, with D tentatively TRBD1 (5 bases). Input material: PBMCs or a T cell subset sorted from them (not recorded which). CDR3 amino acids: CASSKETDGELFF. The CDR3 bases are TGTGCCAGCAGCAAGGAGACAGACGGGGAGCTGTTTTTT.